The text below deals with one T cell receptor (beta chain). Germline CDR1 reads MNHEY; CDR2 reads SVGAGI. The CDR3 runs 13 residues. V lost 3 bases, J lost 4 bases, and 9 bases lay in between. Assay: immunoSEQ multiplex PCR; the TCRdb copy retains only in-frame clones and omits some. The sample yields hundreds of thousands of clones, roughly 86% seen once. These data originate in a study of blood T cell repertoires in COVID-19. The sequence derives from a woman under 30 who had recovered from COVID-19. Sequencing was carried out using PBMCs or T cells enriched from blood (not recorded which). The chain joins TRBV6-5 to TRBJ1-2; D is uncertain. Here the CDR3 reads CASSYRAGYGYTF. CDR3 DNA: TGTGCCAGCAGTTATAGAGCCGGCTATGGCTACACCTTC.